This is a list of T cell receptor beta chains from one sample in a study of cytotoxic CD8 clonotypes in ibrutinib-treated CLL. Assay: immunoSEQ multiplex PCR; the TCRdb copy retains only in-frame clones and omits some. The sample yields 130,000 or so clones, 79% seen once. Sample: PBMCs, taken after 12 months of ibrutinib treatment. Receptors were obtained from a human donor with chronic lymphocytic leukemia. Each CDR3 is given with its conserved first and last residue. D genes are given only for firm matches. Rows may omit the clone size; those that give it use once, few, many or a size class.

CDR3 protein: CASSDNRVYEQYF
CDR3 DNA: TGTGCCAGCAGCGACAACAGGGTTTACGAGCAGTACTTC
J gene: TRBJ2-7
V gene: TRBV7-9
CDR3 length: 13
clone size: .
D gene: .

CDR3 protein: CSAWGPEQFF
CDR3 DNA: TGCAGTGCTTGGGGACCCGAGCAGTTCTTC
J gene: TRBJ2-1
V gene: TRBV20-1
CDR3 length: 10
clone size: few
D gene: .

CDR3 protein: CASSVALASTDTQYF
CDR3 DNA: TGTGCCAGCAGCGTAGCACTAGCGAGCACAGATACGCAGTATTTT
J gene: TRBJ2-3
V gene: TRBV9
CDR3 length: 15
clone size: .
D gene: TRBD2

CDR3 protein: CASSFTGIEAFF
CDR3 DNA: TGTGCCAGCAGCTTCACAGGGATTGAAGCTTTCTTT
J gene: TRBJ1-1
V gene: TRBV7-9
CDR3 length: 12
clone size: few
D gene: .

CDR3 protein: CASSPGQPHRENEKLFF
CDR3 DNA: TGCGCCAGCAGCCCGGGACAGCCTCACAGAGAAAATGAAAAACTGTTTTTT
J gene: TRBJ1-4
V gene: TRBV5-1
CDR3 length: 17
clone size: .
D gene: TRBD1

CDR3 protein: CASSDTGYQETQYF
CDR3 DNA: TGTGCCAGCAGTGACACTGGATATCAAGAGACCCAGTACTTC
J gene: TRBJ2-5
V gene: TRBV6-6
CDR3 length: 14
clone size: .
D gene: .

CDR3 protein: CASTQSYEQYF
CDR3 DNA: TGTGCCAGCACACAGTCCTACGAGCAGTACTTC
J gene: TRBJ2-7
V gene: TRBV2
CDR3 length: 11
clone size: .
D gene: .

CDR3 protein: CASSLLAGLPTDTQYF
CDR3 DNA: TGTGCCAGCAGCTTGTTAGCGGGACTTCCCACAGATACGCAGTATTTT
J gene: TRBJ2-3
V gene: TRBV11-2
CDR3 length: 16
clone size: .
D gene: TRBD2

CDR3 protein: CSARDFGEQFF
CDR3 DNA: TGCAGTGCTAGAGATTTTGGTGAGCAGTTCTTC
J gene: TRBJ2-1
V gene: TRBV20-1
CDR3 length: 11
clone size: few
D gene: .

CDR3 protein: CASSVARNTEAFF
CDR3 DNA: TGTGCCAGCAGCGTAGCACGGAACACTGAAGCTTTCTTT
J gene: TRBJ1-1
V gene: TRBV9
CDR3 length: 13
clone size: few
D gene: .

CDR3 protein: CASSWTNQETQYF
CDR3 DNA: TGTGCCAGCAGTTGGACAAACCAAGAGACCCAGTACTTC
J gene: TRBJ2-5
V gene: TRBV6-1
CDR3 length: 13
clone size: .
D gene: .

CDR3 protein: CASTLPGGTGGNEQFF
CDR3 DNA: TGTGCCAGCACCCTCCCCGGGGGGACCGGGGGGAATGAGCAGTTCTTC
J gene: TRBJ2-1
V gene: TRBV27
CDR3 length: 16
clone size: .
D gene: TRBD2

CDR3 protein: CASSQYRDEQFF
CDR3 DNA: TGCGCCAGCAGCCAATACAGGGATGAGCAGTTCTTC
J gene: TRBJ2-1
V gene: TRBV4-1
CDR3 length: 12
clone size: .
D gene: .

CDR3 protein: CASSKALSTDTQYF
CDR3 DNA: TGTGCCAGCAGCAAAGCGCTGAGCACAGATACGCAGTATTTT
J gene: TRBJ2-3
V gene: TRBV28
CDR3 length: 14
clone size: .
D gene: .

CDR3 protein: CASSLGQETQYF
CDR3 DNA: TGTGCCAGCAGCTTAGGTCAAGAGACCCAGTACTTC
J gene: TRBJ2-5
V gene: TRBV7-9
CDR3 length: 12
clone size: .
D gene: .

CDR3 protein: CASSQSFAQYF
CDR3 DNA: TGTGCCAGCAGCCAAAGCTTTGCGCAGTATTTT
J gene: TRBJ2-3
V gene: TRBV14
CDR3 length: 11
clone size: few
D gene: .

CDR3 protein: CASSLTSNYNEQFF
CDR3 DNA: TGTGCCAGCAGCTTGACTAGCAACTACAATGAGCAGTTCTTC
J gene: TRBJ2-1
V gene: TRBV7-3
CDR3 length: 14
clone size: .
D gene: TRBD2

CDR3 protein: CASSLVGTGVAGELFF
CDR3 DNA: TGTGCCAGCAGCTTGGTGGGGACAGGGGTCGCCGGGGAGCTGTTTTTT
J gene: TRBJ2-2
V gene: TRBV5-6
CDR3 length: 16
clone size: .
D gene: TRBD1

CDR3 protein: CAIRVGTSGRVDTQYF
CDR3 DNA: TGTGCCATCAGAGTCGGGACTAGCGGGAGAGTAGATACGCAGTATTTT
J gene: TRBJ2-3
V gene: TRBV10-3
CDR3 length: 16
clone size: .
D gene: TRBD2

CDR3 protein: CASSLTGTGDLRSYEQYF
CDR3 DNA: TGTGCCAGCAGCTTAACCGGGACAGGGGACCTCCGATCCTACGAGCAGTACTTC
J gene: TRBJ2-7
V gene: TRBV11-2
CDR3 length: 18
clone size: .
D gene: TRBD1

CDR3 protein: CASSPTSDEQFF
CDR3 DNA: TGTGCCAGCTCCCCCACTAGCGATGAGCAGTTCTTC
J gene: TRBJ2-1
V gene: TRBV18
CDR3 length: 12
clone size: .
D gene: TRBD2

CDR3 protein: CASSMDSWGTQYF
CDR3 DNA: TGCGCCAGCAGCATGGACTCCTGGGGGACCCAGTACTTC
J gene: TRBJ2-5
V gene: TRBV5-1
CDR3 length: 13
clone size: .
D gene: .

CDR3 protein: CASSLRSVYGEQYF
CDR3 DNA: TGTGCCAGCAGCTTAAGATCAGTTTATGGCGAGCAGTACTTC
J gene: TRBJ2-7
V gene: TRBV7-8
CDR3 length: 14
clone size: .
D gene: .

CDR3 protein: CASSREGGTSSYNEQFF
CDR3 DNA: TGTGCCAGCTCTCGAGAGGGAGGGACGAGCTCCTACAATGAGCAGTTCTTC
J gene: TRBJ2-1
V gene: TRBV18
CDR3 length: 17
clone size: few
D gene: TRBD2

CDR3 protein: CASSEKSLTGTNTIYF
CDR3 DNA: TGTGCCAGCAGCGAAAAATCCCTAACAGGGACCAACACCATATATTTT
J gene: TRBJ1-3
V gene: TRBV2
CDR3 length: 16
clone size: .
D gene: .

CDR3 protein: CASSYPAGVSGNTIYF
CDR3 DNA: TGTGCCAGCAGTTACCCGGCAGGCGTCTCTGGAAACACCATATATTTT
J gene: TRBJ1-3
V gene: TRBV6-5
CDR3 length: 16
clone size: .
D gene: .

CDR3 protein: CASSPLSGGYNEQFF
CDR3 DNA: TGTGCCAGCAGCCCCCTGAGCGGTGGATACAATGAGCAGTTCTTC
J gene: TRBJ2-1
V gene: TRBV9
CDR3 length: 15
clone size: .
D gene: .

CDR3 protein: CASSLGQGGWTQYF
CDR3 DNA: TGTGCCAGCAGCTTGGGACAGGGCGGGTGGACGCAGTATTTT
J gene: TRBJ2-3
V gene: TRBV6-5
CDR3 length: 14
clone size: .
D gene: TRBD1

CDR3 protein: CASRPGTATEAFF
CDR3 DNA: TGTGCCAGCAGACCCGGGACAGCCACTGAAGCTTTCTTT
J gene: TRBJ1-1
V gene: TRBV28
CDR3 length: 13
clone size: .
D gene: TRBD1

CDR3 protein: CASSQRANNEKLFF
CDR3 DNA: TGTGCCAGCAGCCAGAGGGCCAATAATGAAAAACTGTTTTTT
J gene: TRBJ1-4
V gene: TRBV7-9
CDR3 length: 14
clone size: .
D gene: .

CDR3 protein: CASSLGVEGGILMNTEAFF
CDR3 DNA: TGTGCCAGCAGCTTAGGCGTCGAGGGTGGGATTTTGATGAACACTGAAGCTTTCTTT
J gene: TRBJ1-1
V gene: TRBV11-3
CDR3 length: 19
clone size: few
D gene: .

CDR3 protein: CASSPTRARTERETQYF
CDR3 DNA: TGTGCCAGCAGCCCTACTAGAGCCAGGACCGAGAGAGAGACCCAGTACTTC
J gene: TRBJ2-5
V gene: TRBV7-8
CDR3 length: 17
clone size: .
D gene: .

CDR3 protein: CASSEGVGTEAFF
CDR3 DNA: TGTGCCAGTAGTGAGGGGGTAGGGACTGAAGCTTTCTTT
J gene: TRBJ1-1
V gene: TRBV19
CDR3 length: 13
clone size: .
D gene: .

CDR3 protein: CAWSSHPTGGNTIYF
CDR3 DNA: TGTGCCTGGAGTTCCCACCCGACAGGAGGAAACACCATATATTTT
J gene: TRBJ1-3
V gene: TRBV30
CDR3 length: 15
clone size: .
D gene: .

CDR3 protein: CASSLTVGENGYGYTF
CDR3 DNA: TGTGCCAGCAGCTTAACGGTGGGGGAAAATGGCTATGGCTACACCTTC
J gene: TRBJ1-2
V gene: TRBV7-6
CDR3 length: 16
clone size: .
D gene: .

CDR3 protein: CASSSLQGPGVVQHF
CDR3 DNA: TGTGCCAGCAGCTCCCTTCAGGGACCGGGGGTCGTCCAGCATTTT
J gene: TRBJ1-5
V gene: TRBV2
CDR3 length: 15
clone size: few
D gene: .

CDR3 protein: CASSLGTKYNEQFF
CDR3 DNA: TGTGCCAGCAGCTTGGGGACAAAATACAATGAGCAGTTCTTC
J gene: TRBJ2-1
V gene: TRBV7-2
CDR3 length: 14
clone size: .
D gene: .

CDR3 protein: CASSPTSVSSYEQYF
CDR3 DNA: TGTGCCAGCTCACCGACTAGCGTAAGCTCCTACGAGCAGTACTTC
J gene: TRBJ2-7
V gene: TRBV18
CDR3 length: 15
clone size: .
D gene: TRBD2

CDR3 protein: CASSLSLASAGELFF
CDR3 DNA: TGCGCCAGCAGCTTGTCCTTAGCTAGCGCCGGGGAGCTGTTTTTT
J gene: TRBJ2-2
V gene: TRBV5-1
CDR3 length: 15
clone size: .
D gene: .

CDR3 protein: CASRWGATMEQFF
CDR3 DNA: TGTGCCAGCCGTTGGGGGGCAACAATGGAGCAGTTCTTC
J gene: TRBJ2-1
V gene: TRBV27
CDR3 length: 13
clone size: .
D gene: .

CDR3 protein: CAWNRQAKTEAFF
CDR3 DNA: TGTGCCTGGAATAGACAGGCTAAGACTGAAGCTTTCTTT
J gene: TRBJ1-1
V gene: TRBV30
CDR3 length: 13
clone size: .
D gene: .

CDR3 protein: CASRPGSRMDTQYF
CDR3 DNA: TGTGCCAGCAGACCCGGGTCAAGGATGGATACGCAGTATTTT
J gene: TRBJ2-3
V gene: TRBV6-1
CDR3 length: 14
clone size: .
D gene: .

CDR3 protein: CATPPTSGQTDTQYF
CDR3 DNA: TGTGCCACCCCCCCGACTAGCGGACAGACAGATACGCAGTATTTT
J gene: TRBJ2-3
V gene: TRBV28
CDR3 length: 15
clone size: .
D gene: TRBD2

CDR3 protein: CASSVSGHSYEQYF
CDR3 DNA: TGTGCCAGCAGCGTGAGCGGGCATTCCTACGAGCAGTACTTC
J gene: TRBJ2-7
V gene: TRBV9
CDR3 length: 14
clone size: .
D gene: .

CDR3 protein: CASSQDLCTQYF
CDR3 DNA: TGCGCCAGCAGCCAAGATTTGTGTACCCAGTACTTC
J gene: TRBJ2-5
V gene: TRBV4-3
CDR3 length: 12
clone size: .
D gene: .

CDR3 protein: CATSPRQGSGNTIYF
CDR3 DNA: TGTGCCACCAGCCCCCGACAGGGCTCTGGAAACACCATATATTTT
J gene: TRBJ1-3
V gene: TRBV15
CDR3 length: 15
clone size: .
D gene: TRBD1

CDR3 protein: CASKLLAGLSTDTQYF
CDR3 DNA: TGTGCCAGCAAACTCCTAGCGGGACTAAGCACAGATACGCAGTATTTT
J gene: TRBJ2-3
V gene: TRBV2
CDR3 length: 16
clone size: .
D gene: TRBD2

CDR3 protein: CASSLVGSGNTIYF
CDR3 DNA: TGCGCCAGCAGCTTGGTGGGTTCTGGAAACACCATATATTTT
J gene: TRBJ1-3
V gene: TRBV5-1
CDR3 length: 14
clone size: .
D gene: .

CDR3 protein: CASRPGTEAYEQYF
CDR3 DNA: TGTGCCAGCAGGCCCGGGACCGAGGCCTACGAGCAGTACTTC
J gene: TRBJ2-7
V gene: TRBV2
CDR3 length: 14
clone size: few
D gene: .

CDR3 protein: CASSKDSYSNQPQHF
CDR3 DNA: TGTGCCAGCAGCAAGGACAGTTATAGCAATCAGCCCCAGCATTTT
J gene: TRBJ1-5
V gene: TRBV27
CDR3 length: 15
clone size: few
D gene: .

CDR3 protein: CASSTYREQFF
CDR3 DNA: TGTGCCAGCAGTACTTACCGGGAGCAGTTCTTC
J gene: TRBJ2-1
V gene: TRBV6-5
CDR3 length: 11
clone size: .
D gene: .

CDR3 protein: CASSFKPPARGGVAYEQYF
CDR3 DNA: TGTGCCAGCAGCTTCAAACCCCCGGCCCGCGGGGGAGTCGCCTACGAGCAGTACTTC
J gene: TRBJ2-7
V gene: TRBV7-6
CDR3 length: 19
clone size: .
D gene: TRBD2